This T cell receptor beta chain was captured by sequencing in a study of CD8+ T cells in alopecia areata. Findings and limits, study-wide: Researchers reported that TCR sharing among patients proved less clear than in mice, possibly HLA-linked.

Treatment: oral pan-JAK inhibitor, 5-10 mg twice daily. Regarding this clone: Its antigen is currently unknown.

The ends were cut back, 6 bases at V and 1 base at J, with 7 bases in the middle. This CDR3 spans 12 amino acids. Germline CDR1 reads SQVTM; CDR2 reads ANQGSEA. Isolated RNA was reverse transcribed into cDNA used as the sequencing template. The assay was immunoSEQ multiplex PCR, and TCRdb's table has in-frame clones only and misses some. This sample yields about 190,000 clones, of which about three fifths are seen a single time; 0.69% belongs to the top ten. This sample comprised CD4+ T cells sorted from blood, obtained at week 4, from a patient treated with tofacitinib. This sequence originates from a human donor with alopecia areata. V gene TRBV29-1 combines with J gene TRBJ2-1; D may be TRBD2 (5 bases). The DNA for the CDR3 is TGCAGCGTGAGACTATCCTACAATGAGCAGTTCTTC. Its translation: CSVRLSYNEQFF.